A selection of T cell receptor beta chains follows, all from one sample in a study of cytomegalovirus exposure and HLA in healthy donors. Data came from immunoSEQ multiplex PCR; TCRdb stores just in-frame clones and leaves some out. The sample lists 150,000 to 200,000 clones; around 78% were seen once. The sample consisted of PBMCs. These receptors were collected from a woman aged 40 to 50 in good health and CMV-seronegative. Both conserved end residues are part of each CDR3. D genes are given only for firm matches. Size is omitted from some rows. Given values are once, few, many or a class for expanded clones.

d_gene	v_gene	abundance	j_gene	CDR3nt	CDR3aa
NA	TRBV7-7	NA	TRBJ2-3	TGTGCTAGCAGCTTAGGTACCTACACAGATACGCAGTATTTT	CASSLGTYTDTQYF
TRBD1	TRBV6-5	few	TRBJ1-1	TGTGCCAGCACCCCCCCGGGACAGGGGGCGAGAGCTTTCTTT	CASTPPGQGARAFF
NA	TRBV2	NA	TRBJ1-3	TGTGCCAGCAATTCCGGAGGACCTGGAAACACCATATATTTT	CASNSGGPGNTIYF
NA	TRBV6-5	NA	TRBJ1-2	TGTGCCAGCGGAGACCCTCCCCTCGGAGGCTACACCTTC	CASGDPPLGGYTF
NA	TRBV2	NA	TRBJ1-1	TGTGCCAGCTCCTTGAACACTGAAGCTTTCTTT	CASSLNTEAFF
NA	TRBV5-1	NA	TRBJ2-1	TGCGCCAGCAGCGCGGGACTGTCACCTCCTGAGCAGTTCTTC	CASSAGLSPPEQFF
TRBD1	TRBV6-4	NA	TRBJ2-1	TGTGCCAGCAGTGAGGACAGGGGAATAAATGAGCAGTTCTTC	CASSEDRGINEQFF
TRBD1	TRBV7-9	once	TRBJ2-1	TGTGCCAGCAGCTTGCAGGGGGCGCGGAATGAGCAGTTCTTC	CASSLQGARNEQFF
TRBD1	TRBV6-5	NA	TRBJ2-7	TGTGCCAGCAGTTACACTGACAGGGGTAACGAGCAGTACTTC	CASSYTDRGNEQYF
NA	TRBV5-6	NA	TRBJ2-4	TGTGCCAGCAGCTTGGCTAGCGTAAACATTCAGTACTTC	CASSLASVNIQYF
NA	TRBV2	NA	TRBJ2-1	TGTGCCAGCAGTGAGAGTGAGCAGTTCTTC	CASSESEQFF
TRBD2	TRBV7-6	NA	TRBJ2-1	TGTGCCAGCAGCCCCAGCGGGGGACCCTACAATGAGCAGTTCTTC	CASSPSGGPYNEQFF
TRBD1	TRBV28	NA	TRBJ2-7	TGTGCCAGCAGTTCACGCGGACAGGCCTACGAGCAGTACTTC	CASSSRGQAYEQYF
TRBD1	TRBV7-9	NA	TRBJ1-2	TGTGCCAGCAGCTTAGAGGAGGGGGCCTATGGCTACACCTTC	CASSLEEGAYGYTF
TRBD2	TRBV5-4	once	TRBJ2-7	TGTGCCAGCAGCGCCGCGGGAGGCGTCAGGTCCTACGAGCAGTACTTC	CASSAAGGVRSYEQYF
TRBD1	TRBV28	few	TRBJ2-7	TGTGCCAGCAGTTTACCCGGACAGGCTAACTACGAGCAGTACTTC	CASSLPGQANYEQYF
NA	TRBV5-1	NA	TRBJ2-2	TGCGCCAGCAGCTTGGCACAGCGGGACACCGGGGAGCTGTTTTTT	CASSLAQRDTGELFF
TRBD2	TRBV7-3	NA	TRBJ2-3	TGTGCCAGCAGCTTATATACGGGAGGGCTTAGCCCGCAGTATTTT	CASSLYTGGLSPQYF
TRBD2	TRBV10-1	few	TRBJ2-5	TGCGCCAGCAGTGAGCCCGCCCTCTCAGTAAACCCGGGAGGAGAGACCCAGTACTTC	CASSEPALSVNPGGETQYF
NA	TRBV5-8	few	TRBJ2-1	TGTGCCAGCAGCTCCGGTGGGCCCCCGGACAATGAGCAGTTCTTC	CASSSGGPPDNEQFF
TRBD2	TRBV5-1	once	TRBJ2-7	TGCGCCAGCGAACCGGGGAGCGGGAGTAACGAGCAGTACTTC	CASEPGSGSNEQYF
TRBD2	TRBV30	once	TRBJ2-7	TGTGCCTGGAGAGCAGCGGGAGATCTCTACGAGCAGTACTTC	CAWRAAGDLYEQYF
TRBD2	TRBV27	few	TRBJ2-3	TGTGCCAGCAGTGCCGATGGACTAGCGGGAGTCGGCAGTCCAGATACGCAGTATTTT	CASSADGLAGVGSPDTQYF
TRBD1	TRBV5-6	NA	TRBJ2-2	TGTGCCAGCAGCTCCACCGGGACAGGGAACGGGGAGCTGTTTTTT	CASSSTGTGNGELFF
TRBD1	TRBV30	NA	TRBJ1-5	TGTGCCTGGAGTCCTCGGGGACAGATTTATAGCAATCAGCCCCAGCATTTT	CAWSPRGQIYSNQPQHF
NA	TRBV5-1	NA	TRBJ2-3	TGCGCCAGCAGCTTGACAGGAGCTAGCACAGATACGCAGTATTTT	CASSLTGASTDTQYF
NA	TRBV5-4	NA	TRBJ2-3	TGTGCCAGCAGCTTGGACCGGACAGATACGCAGTATTTT	CASSLDRTDTQYF
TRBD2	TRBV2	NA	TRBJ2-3	TGTGCCAGCGGCCTAGCGGGAGTTAGCACAGATACGCAGTATTTT	CASGLAGVSTDTQYF
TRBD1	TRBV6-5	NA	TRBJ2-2	TGTGCCAGCAGCCCGGGACAGATCAAGGCCGGGGAGCTGTTTTTT	CASSPGQIKAGELFF
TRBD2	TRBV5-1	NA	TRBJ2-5	TGCGCCAGCAGCTTGGGACTAGCGGGAGCCCCCCAAGAGACCCAGTACTTC	CASSLGLAGAPQETQYF
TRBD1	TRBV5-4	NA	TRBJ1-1	TGTGCCAGCAGCTTGGGGGGACAGAGAAACACTGAAGCTTTCTTT	CASSLGGQRNTEAFF
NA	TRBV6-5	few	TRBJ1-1	TGTGCCAGCAGGATCCCAGGGGCTGAAGCTTTCTTT	CASRIPGAEAFF
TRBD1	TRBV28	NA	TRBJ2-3	TGTGCCAGCAGTTCCAGGACAGGGGGCTTTTCAGATACGCAGTATTTT	CASSSRTGGFSDTQYF
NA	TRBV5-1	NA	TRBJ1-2	TGCGCCAGCAGCTTGGCTAGAGGTGGCTACACCTTC	CASSLARGGYTF
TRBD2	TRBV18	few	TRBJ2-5	TGTGCCAGCTCACCGGGACTAGCGGGCCAAGAGACCCAGTACTTC	CASSPGLAGQETQYF
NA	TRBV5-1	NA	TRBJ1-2	TGCGCCAGCAGCGTTGACAGCTATGGCTACACCTTC	CASSVDSYGYTF
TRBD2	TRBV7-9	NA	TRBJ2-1	TGTGCCAGCGGGAGGGCCGGGCGGAATGAGCAGTTCTTC	CASGRAGRNEQFF
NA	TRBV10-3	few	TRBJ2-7	TGTGCCATCAGTGAGTCGAATCGGGGATCCGGGGGCTACGAGCAGTACTTC	CAISESNRGSGGYEQYF
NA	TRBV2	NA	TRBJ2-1	TGTGCCAGCAGGGGCGCAGTAGCGGACAATGAGCAGTTCTTC	CASRGAVADNEQFF
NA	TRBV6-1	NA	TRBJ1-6	TGTGCCAGCAGTGATAGGCTTGGAGGGTTAGGTTCACCCCTCCACTTT	CASSDRLGGLGSPLHF
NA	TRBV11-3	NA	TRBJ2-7	TGTGCCAGCAGCTTAAATACAGGCAGGGGCATCGAGCAGTACTTC	CASSLNTGRGIEQYF
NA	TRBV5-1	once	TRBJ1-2	TGCGCCAGCAGCTTCTCCCAGGCTTATGGCTACACCTTC	CASSFSQAYGYTF
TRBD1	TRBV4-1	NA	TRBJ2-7	TGCGCCAGCAGCCAAGAATCGATTGGACAGGGCTACGAGCAGTACTTC	CASSQESIGQGYEQYF
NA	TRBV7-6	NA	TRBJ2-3	TGTGCCAGCAGCTTGGGCGCACTCACAGATACGCAGTATTTT	CASSLGALTDTQYF
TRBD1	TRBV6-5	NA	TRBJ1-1	TGTGCCAGTCGGGACAGGGTCGGCACTGAAGCTTTCTTT	CASRDRVGTEAFF
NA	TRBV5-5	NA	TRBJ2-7	TGTGCCAGCAGCTTGGGACTAGATTACTCCTACGAGCAGTACTTC	CASSLGLDYSYEQYF
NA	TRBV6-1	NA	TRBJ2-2	TGTGCCAGCAGTACTCAGGGTGTAGGCACCGGGGAGCTGTTTTTT	CASSTQGVGTGELFF
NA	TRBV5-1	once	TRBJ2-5	TGCGCCAGCAGCTTAGGGACGGGAGTAGAGACCCAGTACTTC	CASSLGTGVETQYF
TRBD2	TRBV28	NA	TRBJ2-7	TGTGCCAGCAGTTTAACGGGACTAGGTGGGGGCGAGCAGTACTTC	CASSLTGLGGGEQYF
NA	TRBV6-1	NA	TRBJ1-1	TGTGCCAGCAGTGAGGCGGGGAAAGCTTTCTTT	CASSEAGKAFF
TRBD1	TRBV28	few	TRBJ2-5	TGTGCCAGCCGAACAGGGGGCGAGGAGACCCAGTACTTC	CASRTGGEETQYF
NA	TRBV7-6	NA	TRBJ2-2	TGTGCCAGCAGCTTAGGAGGAGCCACCGGGGAGCTGTTTTTT	CASSLGGATGELFF
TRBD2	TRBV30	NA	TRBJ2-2	TGTGCCTGGAGTGTTTTTAGCGGGAGGGCGGGCACCGGGGAGCTGTTTTTT	CAWSVFSGRAGTGELFF
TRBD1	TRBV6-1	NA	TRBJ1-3	TGTGCCAGCAGTTCTCAGGACAGGGCGGCAAACACCATATATTTT	CASSSQDRAANTIYF